The present entry profiles one T cell receptor (beta chain) with its context. Profiling relied on immunoSEQ multiplex PCR, and the TCRdb table lists in-frame clones only, not all of them. The table records around 6,000 clones, over 70% of them present only once. The data originate from a study of blood T cell repertoires in COVID-19. Source material: peripheral blood. This clonotype was obtained from a man aged 55 to 69 with acute or convalescent COVID-19.

The CDR3 DNA follows: TGTGCCAGCATTACGGAGGCGAACACCGGGGAGCTGTTTTTT. The encoded protein is CASITEANTGELFF. The chain is built from TRBV2 and TRBJ2-2, with D possibly TRBD2 on 5 matching bases. Germline CDR1 and CDR2: SNHLY and FYNNEI. The CDR3 is 14 residues long. V lost 7 bases to trimming and J lost 0 bases, with 9 bases between them.